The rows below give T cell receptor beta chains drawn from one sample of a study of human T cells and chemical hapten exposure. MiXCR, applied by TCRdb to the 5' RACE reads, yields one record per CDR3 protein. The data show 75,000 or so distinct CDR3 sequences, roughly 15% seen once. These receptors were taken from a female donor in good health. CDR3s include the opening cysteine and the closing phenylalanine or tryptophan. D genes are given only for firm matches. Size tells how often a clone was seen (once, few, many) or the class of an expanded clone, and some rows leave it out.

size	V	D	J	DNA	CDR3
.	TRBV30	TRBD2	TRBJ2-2	TGTGCCTGGAGTAGGGGACTAGCAGACACCGGGGAGCTGTTTTTT	CAWSRGLADTGELFF
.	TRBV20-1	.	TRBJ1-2	TGCAGTGCTTTGGGACCCGACTATGGCTACACCTTC	CSALGPDYGYTF
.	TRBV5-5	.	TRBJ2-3	TGTGCCAGCCAAGAGGTATCGGTAGATACGCAGTATTTT	CASQEVSVDTQYF
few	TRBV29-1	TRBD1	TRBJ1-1	TGCAGCGTTGATAAGTGGGACAGGGACACTGAAGCTTTCTTT	CSVDKWDRDTEAFF
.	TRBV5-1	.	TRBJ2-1	TGCGCCAGCAGCATGACAGGGGAGGGGTACAATGAGCAGTTCTTC	CASSMTGEGYNEQFF
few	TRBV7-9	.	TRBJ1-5	TGTGCCAGCAGCTCCGGGCAATCGAGCAATCAGCCCCAGCATTTT	CASSSGQSSNQPQHF
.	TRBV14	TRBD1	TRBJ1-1	TGTGCCAGCAGCCAAGAACGGTTGAACAGGGGGTTAAACACTGAAGCTTTCTTT	CASSQERLNRGLNTEAFF
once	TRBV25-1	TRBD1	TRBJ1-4	TGTGCCAGCAGTGAAAGGGGGCTGGCTAATGAAAAACTGTTTTTT	CASSERGLANEKLFF
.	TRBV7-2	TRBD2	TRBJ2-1	TGTGCCAGCAGCTTAGAGCGGGGGGGCCACAATGAGCAGTTCTTC	CASSLERGGHNEQFF
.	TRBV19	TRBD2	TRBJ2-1	TGTGCCAGTAGTACCGGGACTAGCGGGAAGAATGAGCAGTTCTTC	CASSTGTSGKNEQFF
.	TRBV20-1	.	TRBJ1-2	TGCAGTGCTACCCCGACAGGACAAGTTCTTGGCTACACCTTC	CSATPTGQVLGYTF
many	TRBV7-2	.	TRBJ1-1	TGTGCCAGCAGCTTGGACACTGAAGCTTTCTTT	CASSLDTEAFF
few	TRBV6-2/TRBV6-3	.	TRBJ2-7	TGTGCCAGCAGTTACCCACCATATCGGACGATTTACGAGCAGTACTTC	CASSYPPYRTIYEQYF
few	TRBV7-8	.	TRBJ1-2	TGTGCCAGCAGCTCCACAGTAGACTATGGCTACACCTTC	CASSSTVDYGYTF
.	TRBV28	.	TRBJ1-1	TGTGCCAGCAGTACCCACAGGGACATGAACACTGAAGCTTTCTTT	CASSTHRDMNTEAFF
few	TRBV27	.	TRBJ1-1	TGTGCCAGCAGTTTCCTCAGCTACACTGAAGCTTTCTTT	CASSFLSYTEAFF
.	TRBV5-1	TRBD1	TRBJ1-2	TGCGCCAGCAGCCAAACAGGGGACTATGGCTACACCTTC	CASSQTGDYGYTF
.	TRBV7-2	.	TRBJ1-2	TGTGCCAGCAGCTTCCTTAATCAGGCTGGCTACACCTTC	CASSFLNQAGYTF
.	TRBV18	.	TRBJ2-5	TGTGCCAGCTCACCTCCCGGTCAGGGCGGAGAGACCCAGTACTTC	CASSPPGQGGETQYF
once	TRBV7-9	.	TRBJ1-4	TGTGCCAGCAGCTTAGCGACAGGAAGTGCAACTAATGAAAAACTGTTTTTT	CASSLATGSATNEKLFF
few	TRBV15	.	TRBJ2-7	TGTGCCACCAGCAGCGTTAGGTGGGGAGAGCAGTACTTC	CATSSVRWGEQYF
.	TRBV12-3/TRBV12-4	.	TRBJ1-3	TGTGCCAGCAGGATATCCTACTCTGGAAACACCATATATTTT	CASRISYSGNTIYF
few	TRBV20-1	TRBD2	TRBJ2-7	TGCAGTGCTAGTGGCGGGAGGATGTGGTACGAGCAGTACTTC	CSASGGRMWYEQYF
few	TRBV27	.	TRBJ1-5	TGTGCCAGCTGGGCTGGCAATCAGCCCCAGCATTTT	CASWAGNQPQHF
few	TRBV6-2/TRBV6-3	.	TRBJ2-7	TGTGCCAGCAGACACGGTGGAACCTACGAGCAGTACTTC	CASRHGGTYEQYF
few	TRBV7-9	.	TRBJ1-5	TGTGCCAGCAGCTTGGGGGGATCTAGCAATCAGCCCCAGCATTTT	CASSLGGSSNQPQHF
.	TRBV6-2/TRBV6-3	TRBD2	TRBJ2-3	TGTGCCAGCAGTTACTTCCGCAGCGGGGAAGGGAATACGCAGTATTTT	CASSYFRSGEGNTQYF
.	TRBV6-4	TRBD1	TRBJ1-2	TGTGCCAGCAGTGACTCGACAGGGGGCGGCTACACCTTC	CASSDSTGGGYTF
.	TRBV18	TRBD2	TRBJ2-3	TGTGCCAGCTCACCTACCGCGGGGGGGCCTTACGCAGATACGCAGTATTTT	CASSPTAGGPYADTQYF
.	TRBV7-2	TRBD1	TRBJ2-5	TGTGCCAGCAGCTTAGTATACAGGACAGGGGAAATAGAGACCCAGTACTTC	CASSLVYRTGEIETQYF
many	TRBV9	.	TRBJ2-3	TGTGCCAGCAGCGAACTAGCCCTCACAGATACGCAGTATTTT	CASSELALTDTQYF
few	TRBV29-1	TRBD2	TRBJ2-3	TGCAGCTCTCGGGAGGGTCTAAGGTCTACGCAGTATTTT	CSSREGLRSTQYF
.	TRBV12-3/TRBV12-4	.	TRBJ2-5	TGTGCCAGCAGCGTGGGGCTAGCCCCAGAGACCCAGTACTTC	CASSVGLAPETQYF
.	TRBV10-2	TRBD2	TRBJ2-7	TGCGCCAGCAGTGGACTAGCGCCTACCTACGAGCAGTACTTC	CASSGLAPTYEQYF
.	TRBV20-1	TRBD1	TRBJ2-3	TGCAGTGCTAGGCCGGTCGGGGACAGCCGCACAGATACGCAGTATTTT	CSARPVGDSRTDTQYF
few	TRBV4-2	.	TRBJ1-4	TGTGCCAGCAGCCAACCGGGACACGGGAATGAAAAACTGTTTTTT	CASSQPGHGNEKLFF
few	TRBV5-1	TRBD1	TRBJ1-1	TGCGCCAGCAGCCCGGAAATAAACAGGGGCCGGGAAGCTTTCTTT	CASSPEINRGREAFF
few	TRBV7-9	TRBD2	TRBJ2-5	TGTGCCAGCAGCACGGGACTAGCGGGGTTACAAGAGACCCAGTACTTC	CASSTGLAGLQETQYF
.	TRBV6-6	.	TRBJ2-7	TGTGCCAGCAGTTACGGCCAACACCCGCTCGAGCAGTACTTC	CASSYGQHPLEQYF
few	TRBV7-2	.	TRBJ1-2	TGTGCCAGCAGCTTAGCGTCCAACTATGGCTACACCTTC	CASSLASNYGYTF
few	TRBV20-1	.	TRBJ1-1	TGCAGTGCTAGAGATTTTGAGACAGGCGCCGTCCCTGAAGCTTTCTTT	CSARDFETGAVPEAFF
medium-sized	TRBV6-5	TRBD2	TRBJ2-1	TGTGCCAGCAGGGGACTAGTGGGTGAGCAGTTCTTC	CASRGLVGEQFF
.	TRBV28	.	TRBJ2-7	TGTGCCAGCAGTCGAACAACTAGTTCCGAGCAGTACTTC	CASSRTTSSEQYF
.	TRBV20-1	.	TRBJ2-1	TGCAGTGCTCTGGTGGGCTCCTACAATGAGCAGTTCTTC	CSALVGSYNEQFF
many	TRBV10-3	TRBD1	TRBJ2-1	TGTGCCATCAACTCACAGGGGACTGAGCAGTTCTTC	CAINSQGTEQFF
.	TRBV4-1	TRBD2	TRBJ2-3	TGCGCCAGCAGCCAATCCCCGACTAGCGGGGCCGGGGATACGCAGTATTTT	CASSQSPTSGAGDTQYF
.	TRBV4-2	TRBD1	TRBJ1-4	TGTGCCAGCAGCCATATTACAGGGGTGGAATCGGGGGATGAAAAACTGTTTTTT	CASSHITGVESGDEKLFF
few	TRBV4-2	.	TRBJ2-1	TGTGCCAGCAGCCAAGATCGGGTCGATGAGCAGTTCTTC	CASSQDRVDEQFF
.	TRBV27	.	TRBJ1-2	TGTGCCAGCAGTTTAGGGAAAAGGGGCTATGGCTACACCTTC	CASSLGKRGYGYTF
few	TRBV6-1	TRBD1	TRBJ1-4	TGTGCCAGCAGTGAAGAAGTGACAGGGCGAGAAAAACTGTTTTTT	CASSEEVTGREKLFF
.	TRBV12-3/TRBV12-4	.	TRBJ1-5	TGTGCCAGCGAGGCAGGCAATCAGCCCCAGCATTTT	CASEAGNQPQHF
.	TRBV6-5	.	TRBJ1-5	TGTGCCAGCAGTACTTGGGGAGATAGCAATCAGCCCCAGCATTTT	CASSTWGDSNQPQHF